What follows describes a single T cell receptor beta chain. Antigen specificity is unknown. The V segment lost 5 bases and the J segment 4 bases; nucleotides outside the gene matches: 7. Looked up from germline, CDR1 is LNHDA and CDR2 is SQIVND (reference sequence). The CDR3 has 15 residues. This specimen belongs to a study of T cell responses to AZD1222 COVID-19 vaccine. Study in general: Second-dose timings of about 4 or about 12 weeks were pooled.

Notes on the study in general: White British donors predominated, females outnumbered males, and clonal diversity was possibly underestimated. Within unmutated variant regions lay the reported targets of nearly half of spike-specific TCRs. The breadth and depth of Spike-specific TCRs increased once two AZD1222 doses had been given.

The repertoire was sequenced with immunoSEQ multiplex PCR; TCRdb's copy has only in-frame clones and lacks some. The sample contains 92,000 or so clones, 89% of which appear only once. V usage is TRBV19 and J usage is TRBJ2-2, with 7 bases lining up with TRBD1. The sequencing here drew on peripheral blood, taken on day 0 of AZD1222 vaccination. The clonotype originates from an adult in good health. CDR3 residues: CASSGRQGGTGELFF. CDR3 coding DNA: TGTGCCAGTAGTGGACGACAGGGCGGCACCGGGGAGCTGTTTTTT.